What follows describes a single T cell receptor beta chain. It has no known antigen specificity. Per-base qualities were not stored, and no clone one base away is much larger. Sample time point, as interpreted from the label and publication: baseline, week 1 (first vaccination visit). This sample's treatment or condition label indicates: pre-vaccination baseline after standard-of-care therapy. Newly diagnosed WHO grade 3 or 4 IDH1-mutant astrocytomas showing loss of nuclear ATRX were present in the donors. The samples were drawn from NOA16, a multicentre, single-arm, open-label phase I trial in Germany that tested a mutant IDH1 peptide vaccine in humans for the first time. Blood drawn at visit V03 was used as the baseline sample for immunogenicity testing. Genomic DNA for TCRB sequencing was extracted from EDTA blood using the DNeasy Blood and Tissue Kit. The library was obtained by the immunoSEQ multiplex PCR assay. The hsTCRB Kit was used according to the manufacturer's protocol to amplify rearranged TCR beta chain sequences. Sequencing of TCRB libraries was carried out on an Illumina MiSeq. As for the authors' bioinformatics: Demultiplexing, trimming and gene mapping were performed with the kit vendor's proprietary platform. TCRdb took over this immuneACCESS table, retaining in-frame rearrangements with V and J assigned. Such tables are incomplete; in checked studies, under half of the missing clones stem from an unresolved V gene, and the remainder is unexplained. The DNA gave D and trimming, while V, J and clone size come from that table. The sample includes around 88,000 clones, with about 82% observed a single time. Jointly, the top ten make up roughly 7% of the sample.

The germline V gene gives CDR1 as LGHNA and CDR2 as YNFKEQ. The CDR3 runs 13 amino acids, cysteine and phenylalanine included. Kept here is only the CDR3 DNA, which spans 39 bases and is read in frame from base 1. Trimming at the junction amounts to 4 bases on V and 6 bases on J, and the germline ends lie 13 bases apart. These data are taken from a study of a mutant IDH1 vaccine in newly diagnosed glioma (dated by TCRdb to the early 2020s). The study in broad terms: Of the 30 or so patients who were treated, 62.5% were male and approximately 40% were female, and the mean age was around 40 years. Prior to enrollment, patients had been given standard therapy consisting of radiotherapy alone, temozolomide alone, or radiochemotherapy with temozolomide, with the combination given to most patients. Peripheral blood was drawn at six visits: V03 (baseline), V05, V07, V10, V12 and V13. Longitudinal TCRB deep sequencing was done for 20 to 25 treated patients, wherever samples were available for exploratory analyses. Overall study outcomes, separate from this receptor: Across multiple MHC alleles, vaccine-induced immune responses were seen in 93.3% of patients. The authors stated that sample limitations prevented analyses of patient blood samples from being reproduced. Selection of PBMC samples for TCRB deep sequencing was based on availability. No apparent relationship was observed between pseudoprogression and alterations in the top peripheral T cell clonotypes detected by TCRB sequencing.

The rearranged chain carries TRBV4-2 and TRBJ2-7; no D segment can be confidently identified. This receptor was identified in a man aged 35 to 55 with glioma. The sequencing used PBMCs, collected from a glioma patient treated with radiotherapy, temozolomide or both. The CDR3 region: CASSPIEVGEQYF. The base sequence is TGTGCCAGCAGCCCAATTGAAGTCGGCGAGCAGTACTTC.